These 29 T cell receptor beta chains share one sample of origin, sequenced in a study of blood T cell repertoires in COVID-19. Sequencing used immunoSEQ multiplex PCR; TCRdb keeps in-frame clones, though not all of them. The sample lists around 290,000 clones; 75% to 90% were seen once. Sequenced sample: PBMCs or T cells enriched from blood (not recorded which). All receptors derive from a woman aged 35 to 49 who had recovered from COVID-19.

The rearrangement joins TRBV2 to TRBJ2-5, with 11 bases matching TRBD2. The CDR3 sequence is 15 residues long. Germline-derived CDR1 and CDR2 are SNHLY and FYNNEI. Unmatched junction bases numbered 7, after V lost 4 bases and J lost 6 bases. The CDR3 protein is CASSAGLAGSKTQYF. The CDR3 nucleotides read TGTGCCAGCAGTGCTGGACTAGCGGGTTCCAAGACCCAGTACTTC.

This rearrangement joins TRBV25-1 to TRBJ1-6; D unclear. The CDR3 has 12 residues. The V and J ends lost 4 bases and 6 bases respectively, with 4 bases between them. CDR1 and CDR2 (germline): MGHDK, SYGVNS. CDR3 sequence reads: CASSVVNSPLHF. As DNA, the CDR3 is TGTGCCAGCAGTGTCGTTAATTCACCCCTCCACTTT.

The V gene is TRBV19, the J gene TRBJ2-1; D perhaps matches TRBD2 (6 bases). The V gene lost 8 bases and the J gene lost 1 base, with 18 bases spanning the gap. This CDR3 is 16 amino acids long. Germline lookup yields CDR1 LNHDA and CDR2 SQIVND (reference sequence). The CDR3 loop is CASDNRFGSSYNEQFF. For the CDR3, the DNA is TGTGCCAGTGACAACCGATTCGGGAGTTCCTACAATGAGCAGTTCTTC.

The rearrangement links TRBV5-1 to TRBJ1-2; no reliable D call. V was pared by 6 bases and J by 4 bases, with 19 bases between. Germline CDR1 and CDR2: SGHRS and YFSETQ. The CDR3 totals 15 residues. CDR3 DNA sequence: TGCGCCAGCACCTTAAGTCCCGGCGGGATCTATGGCTACACCTTC. Its translation: CASTLSPGGIYGYTF. The variable domain in full, completed from reference TRBV5-1 and TRBJ1-2, reads KAGVTQTPRYLIKTRGQQVTLSCSPISGHRSVSWYQQTPGQGLQFLFEYFSETQRNKGNFPGRFSGRQFSNSRSEMNVSTLELGDSALYLCASTLSPGGIYGYTFGSGTRLTVV.

This clone was detected only once. Possible read error: a much larger clone is one base away. J is TRBJ1-1 and V is TRBV7-9; 8 bases are a match to TRBD1. The J segment lost 1 base and the V segment lost 5 bases, leaving 3 bases of the junction unmatched. The V gene's germline CDR1 is SEHNR and CDR2 FQNEAQ (reference sequence). The CDR3 spans 14 residues. This CDR3 is CASSLGTGNTEAFF. Written as DNA, the CDR3 is TGTGCCAGCAGCCTGGGGACAGGGAACACTGAAGCTTTCTTT.

The V call is TRBV2, the J call TRBJ2-1, with TRBD2 identical over 11 bases. The V gene's germline CDR1 is SNHLY and CDR2 FYNNEI. J lost 4 bases, V lost 5 bases, and 4 bases had no gene match. This CDR3 region has 15 residues. The CDR3 nucleotides read TGTGCCAGCAGTCCTGGGACTAGCGGATACAATGAGCAGTTCTTC. Translating it yields CASSPGTSGYNEQFF.

The rearrangement links TRBV6-1 to TRBJ1-6, with TRBD1 matching over 7 bases. This CDR3 has 13 residues. With V trimmed by 2 bases and J by 11 bases, 3 bases remained unmatched. Germline V gene lookup returns CDR1 MNHNS and CDR2 SASEGT. The DNA for the CDR3 is TGTGCCAGCAGTGAATACAGGGGCGCACCCCTCCACTTT. Its translation is CASSEYRGAPLHF.

The gene calls are TRBV6-1 and TRBJ2-2, with 10 nucleotides matching TRBD1. Germline lookup yields CDR1 MNHNS and CDR2 SASEGT. This CDR3 region has 16 residues. The ends lost 4 bases at V and 1 base at J; junction bases unmatched: 3. Here the CDR3 DNA reads TGTGCCAGCAGTGCGGGACAGGGGCTGAACACCGGGGAGCTGTTTTTT. Its translation is CASSAGQGLNTGELFF.

CDR3 sequence reads: CASSSDKGEKLFF. In nucleotides, the CDR3 is TGTGCCAGCAGTTCGGACAAGGGGGAAAAACTGTTTTTT. This chain connects TRBV6-5 to TRBJ1-4; the D gene is possibly TRBD1 (5 bases). The CDR3 has 13 amino acids. V lost 4 bases and J 8 bases, leaving 11 bases between the germline ends. Germline V gives CDR1 MNHEY, CDR2 SVGAGI.

V and J are TRBV30 and TRBJ1-5, with a possible D match to TRBD1 (6 bases). Germline values: CDR1 GTSNPN, CDR2 SVGIG (reference sequence). V was trimmed by 5 bases and J by 3 bases, leaving 17 bases between them. The CDR3 loop spans 15 amino acids. As DNA, the CDR3 is TGTGCCTGGGGAATAAAGCAGGGGAACAATCAGCCCCAGCATTTT. This translates into CAWGIKQGNNQPQHF.

V usage is TRBV7-2 and J usage is TRBJ1-2; D call uncertain. CDR3 length: 14 residues. Germline V gene sequence: CDR1 SGHTA, CDR2 FQGNSA. Trimming removed 5 bases from V and 4 bases from J, with 14 bases in between. The CDR3 sequence is CASSHRDRGYGYTF. Written as DNA, the CDR3 is TGTGCCAGCAGCCATCGGGATCGGGGCTATGGCTACACCTTC. The full variable domain, its missing parts supplied by reference TRBV7-2 and TRBJ1-2, is GAGVSQSPSNKVTEKGKDVELRCDPISGHTALYWYRQSLGQGLEFLIYFQGNSAPDKSGLPSDRFSAERTGGSVSTLTIQRTQQEDSAVYLCASSHRDRGYGYTFGSGTRLTVV.

The chain links TRBV6-2 or TRBV6-3 to TRBJ2-7, with TRBD2 as a possible D gene (6 bases). The V gene's germline CDR1 is MNHEY and CDR2 SVGEGT. The CDR3 loop spans 17 amino acids. The germline V and J ends were trimmed by 0 bases and 2 bases, with 17 bases remaining between them. This CDR3 is CASSYSTSLASTYEQYF. The CDR3 DNA reads TGTGCCAGCAGTTACTCAACGTCGCTAGCGAGTACCTACGAGCAGTACTTC.

The chain joins TRBV25-1 to TRBJ1-2; 7 bases align to TRBD1. This CDR3 spans 14 amino acids. CDR1 MGHDK and CDR2 SYGVNS come from the germline V gene. V lost 3 bases to trimming and J lost 9 bases; unmatched junction nucleotides: 10. CDR3 sequence reads: CASSETGTVLSYTF. DNA of the CDR3: TGTGCCAGCAGTGAGACCGGGACAGTCCTGAGCTACACCTTC.

The gene calls are TRBV2 and TRBJ1-2; unclear D gene. This CDR3 contains 12 residues. Trimming left V 4 bases short and J 4 bases short, with 7 bases between. Germline V gene sequence: CDR1 SNHLY, CDR2 FYNNEI. CDR3 region: CASSGGPYGYTF. The CDR3, as DNA: TGTGCCAGCAGTGGCGGTCCCTATGGCTACACCTTC. The whole variable domain, remainder taken from reference TRBV2 and TRBJ1-2, is EPEVTQTPSHQVTQMGQEVILRCVPISNHLYFYWYRQILGQKVEFLVSFYNNEISEKSEIFDDQFSVERPDGSNFTLKIRSTKLEDSAMYFCASSGGPYGYTFGSGTRLTVV.

This clone was counted a few times. J is TRBJ2-2 and V is TRBV30, with D possibly TRBD1 on 5 matching bases. The CDR3 extends over 11 amino acids. CDR1 and CDR2 from the germline V gene are GTSNPN and SVGIG (reference sequence). V gave up 5 bases and J gave up 8 bases, with 9 bases separating them. CDR3 region: CAWPSGGELFF. The DNA for the CDR3 is TGTGCCTGGCCATCAGGGGGGGAGCTGTTTTTT. Supplemented by reference TRBV30 and TRBJ2-2, the full variable domain reads SQTIHQWPATLVQPVGSPLSLECTVEGTSNPNLYWYRQAAGRGLQLLFYSVGIGQISSEVPQNLSASRPQDRQFILSSKKLLLSDSGFYLCAWPSGGELFFGEGSRLTVL.

V and J are TRBV19 and TRBJ2-5, with D possibly TRBD1 on 5 matching bases. This CDR3 comprises 12 residues. V lost 9 bases and J lost 3, with 11 bases in between. The germline CDR1 and CDR2 sequences are LNHDA and SQIVND (reference sequence). The CDR3 DNA follows: TGTGCCAGCAGCCCAGGGAAAGAGACCCAGTACTTC. It is translated as CASSPGKETQYF. Full variable domain (missing parts from reference TRBV19 and TRBJ2-5): DGGITQSPKYLFRKEGQNVTLSCEQNLNHDAMYWYRQDPGQGLRLIYYSQIVNDFQKGDIAEGYSVSREKKESFPLTVTSAQKNPTAFYLCASSPGKETQYFGPGTRLLVL.

The V and J genes are TRBV6-5 and TRBJ1-6, with D unclear. The CDR3 is made up of 15 amino acids. V dropped 1 base and J dropped 6 bases, with 10 bases sitting between them. CDR1 is MNHEY and CDR2 is SVGAGI in the germline V gene. The DNA for the CDR3 is TGTGCCAGCAGTTACTGGGCCCTCAGTAATTCACCCCTCCACTTT. This sequence encodes CASSYWALSNSPLHF.

This chain joins TRBV4-1 and TRBJ2-3; possible D gene TRBD2, 6 bases. This CDR3 is built from 17 residues. Germline CDR1 MGHRA, CDR2 YSYEKL. With 3 bases removed from V and 2 bases from J, the gap between germline ends came to 18 bases. CDR3 protein: CASSHPWRGGNTDTQYF. The CDR3 DNA reads TGCGCCAGCAGCCATCCATGGCGGGGCGGAAACACAGATACGCAGTATTTT.

The rearrangement links TRBV19 to TRBJ2-2, with D perhaps matching TRBD2 (5 bases). Germline CDR1 reads LNHDA; CDR2 reads SQIVND (reference sequence). The CDR3 has 16 amino acids. The ends were cut back, 3 bases at V and 0 bases at J, with 11 bases in the middle. This CDR3 reads CASSILFGANTGELFF. The CDR3 coding sequence is TGTGCCAGTAGTATCCTGTTCGGGGCGAACACCGGGGAGCTGTTTTTT.

This chain uses TRBV19 with TRBJ1-2; D not resolved. V was pared by 7 bases and J by 8 bases, with 26 bases between. CDR1 LNHDA and CDR2 SQIVND come from the germline V gene (reference sequence). This CDR3 is 16 amino acids long. CDR3 region: CASTDQAVSSNMGYTF. DNA for the CDR3: TGTGCCAGTACCGATCAGGCAGTCTCATCTAATATGGGCTACACCTTC.

V gene TRBV2 combines with J gene TRBJ2-7; 7 nucleotides match TRBD1. CDR3 size: 14 residues. With V trimmed by 5 bases and J by 1 base, 5 bases remained unmatched. Germline CDR1 and CDR2: SNHLY and FYNNEI. The CDR3 reads CASSRTGLSYEQYF. DNA for the CDR3: TGTGCCAGCAGTCGGACAGGACTTTCCTACGAGCAGTACTTC. The whole variable domain, filled in from reference TRBV2 and TRBJ2-7, reads EPEVTQTPSHQVTQMGQEVILRCVPISNHLYFYWYRQILGQKVEFLVSFYNNEISEKSEIFDDQFSVERPDGSNFTLKIRSTKLEDSAMYFCASSRTGLSYEQYFGPGTRLTVT.

The V gene is TRBV5-1, the J gene TRBJ2-1, with TRBD2 identical over 11 bases. The CDR3 length is 17 residues. Germline loops: CDR1 SGHRS, CDR2 YFSETQ. V was pared by 4 bases and J by 5 bases, with 11 bases of the junction left unmatched. CDR3 DNA sequence: TGCGCCAGCAGCCTCCTACCGACTAGCGGGGCAAACAATGAGCAGTTCTTC. As protein: CASSLLPTSGANNEQFF.

The V gene is TRBV5-4, the J gene TRBJ1-2, with TRBD1 identical over 7 bases. The J segment lost 8 bases and the V segment lost 4 bases, leaving 8 bases of the junction unmatched. CDR3 length: 13 amino acids. In germline, CDR1 is SGHNT, CDR2 YYREEE (reference sequence). The CDR3 bases are TGTGCCAGCAGCGAAAGACAGGGCGAGGGCTACACCTTC. Amino acids: CASSERQGEGYTF.

V is TRBV18 and J is TRBJ1-2, with D unresolved. Per the germline V gene, CDR1 is KGHSH and CDR2 is LQKENI. The CDR3 has 14 residues. Trimming took off 3 bases at V and 4 bases at J, with 12 bases between the two ends. The CDR3 is CASSPSGSSYGYTF. Written as DNA, the CDR3 is TGTGCCAGCTCACCCTCCGGGTCCTCCTATGGCTACACCTTC.

The V and J genes are TRBV5-1 and TRBJ2-5; 14 nucleotides line up with TRBD2. CDR1 is SGHRS, CDR2 YFSETQ, per germline. After removal of 5 bases from V and 0 bases from J, the junction contained 9 bases not matched to a gene. The CDR3 covers 18 residues. In nucleotides, the CDR3 is TGCGCCAGCAGTAAGGGACTAGCGGGAGTAGTCTACCAAGAGACCCAGTACTTC. This encodes CASSKGLAGVVYQETQYF.

This rearrangement joins TRBV5-4 to TRBJ2-1; 8 nucleotides agree with TRBD2. V was pared by 3 bases and J by 1 base, with 6 bases of the junction left unmatched. The length of the CDR3 is 16 residues. The germline V gene has CDR1 SGHNT and CDR2 YYREEE (reference sequence). DNA for the CDR3: TGTGCCAGCAGCTCTGAGCGGGGGAAGTCCTACAATGAGCAGTTCTTC. Residues: CASSSERGKSYNEQFF.

As to this clone: The junction and the germline gene differ at one end; a read error may be behind it. The J gene is TRBJ2-7, the V gene TRBV5-1; a weak D match, TRBD2 (6 bases). The germline gives CDR1 SGHRS, CDR2 YFSETQ. The CDR3 is 14 amino acids. This CDR3 is CASSLGQGGREEYF. Here the CDR3 DNA reads TGCGCCAGCAGCTTGGGCCAGGGAGGTCGCGAGGAGTACTTC.

The J gene is TRBJ1-1, the V gene TRBV3-1 (or the pseudogene TRBV3-2); TRBD1 might be the D (6 bases). The CDR3 length is 15 residues. The germline gives CDR1 LGHDT, CDR2 YNNKEL (reference sequence). The V gene lost 8 bases and the J gene lost 1 base, with 17 bases spanning the gap. In nucleotides, the CDR3 is TGTGCCAGCGGTAGGGGGGGCCGCGGGAACACTGAAGCTTTCTTT. It specifies CASGRGGRGNTEAFF.

The V gene is TRBV5-1, the J gene TRBJ2-7; 7 bases are shared with TRBD1. After removal of 8 bases from V and 5 bases from J, the junction contained 10 bases not matched to a gene. The CDR3 consists of 13 residues. The germline V gene encodes CDR1 SGHRS and CDR2 YFSETQ. The CDR3: CASKQGSAHEQYF. CDR3 nucleotides: TGCGCCAGTAAACAGGGGTCGGCCCACGAGCAGTACTTC.